Following are 16 T cell receptor beta chains from one sample sequenced in a study of control samples from healthy donors and cancer patients. Assay: immunoSEQ multiplex PCR; the TCRdb copy retains only in-frame clones and omits some. The profile shows almost 95,000 clones, 75% to 95% of them singletons. The source material was blood. The source is a woman under 30 in good health.

This chain connects TRBV24-1 to TRBJ1-5; possible D gene TRBD1, 6 bases. Looked up from germline, CDR1 is KGHDR and CDR2 is SFDVKD. Deletions cut 5 bases from V and 2 bases from J, with 6 bases between. The CDR3 consists of 13 residues. In DNA form, the CDR3 reads TGTGCCACCAGTGGGACAGGCAATCAGCCCCAGCATTTT. Translated, it gives CATSGTGNQPQHF.

The chain uses TRBV6-1 and TRBJ1-5, with D possibly being TRBD1 (5 bases). The germline CDR1 and CDR2 sequences are MNHNS and SASEGT. Trimming left V 2 bases short and J 5 bases short, with 37 bases between. CDR3 length: 23 amino acids. In nucleotides, the CDR3 is TGTGCCAGCAGTGAAAGCCTATCAGTCGGGGGTTATCCGTCTCCATTTGGGGATCAGCCCCAGCATTTT. It encodes CASSESLSVGGYPSPFGDQPQHF.

A single count supports this clone. The chain couples TRBV5-8 to TRBJ1-4; D is undetermined. V shed 0 bases and J shed 8 bases, with 17 bases lying between them. CDR1 is SGHTS, CDR2 YDEGEE, per germline. This CDR3 contains 16 residues. In DNA, the CDR3 is TGTGCCAGCAGCTTGGCGGCGAAACTACTTGGGGAAAAACTGTTTTTT. This gives the protein CASSLAAKLLGEKLFF.

The chain recombines TRBV18 with TRBJ1-3; D unresolved. V was pared by 1 base and J by 7 bases, with 20 bases between. The CDR3 is made up of 17 amino acids. Germline CDR1 reads KGHSH; CDR2 reads LQKENI. In DNA, the CDR3 is TGTGCCAGCTCACCACTATTTCTCTGGGAGGAGTGGAACACCATATATTTT. This gives the protein CASSPLFLWEEWNTIYF. Together with reference TRBV18 and TRBJ1-3, the CDR3 gives the full variable domain: NAGVMQNPRHLVRRRGQEARLRCSPMKGHSHVYWYRQLPEEGLKFMVYLQKENIIDESGMPKERFSAEFPKEGPSILRIQQVVRGDSAAYFCASSPLFLWEEWNTIYFGEGSWLTVV.

This rearrangement joins TRBV5-4 to TRBJ2-1; the match to TRBD1 covers 7 bases. Trimming removed 4 bases from V and 0 bases from J; junction bases left unmatched: 7. The CDR3 is made up of 16 amino acids. CDR1 and CDR2 from the germline V gene are SGHNT and YYREEE (reference sequence). The CDR3 sequence is CASSLKTGSSYNEQFF. The CDR3, as DNA: TGTGCCAGCAGCCTTAAGACAGGGAGCTCCTACAATGAGCAGTTCTTC.

This clone was found once. This chain joins TRBV6-5 and TRBJ2-2; D is unresolved. CDR1 is MNHEY, CDR2 SVGAGI, per germline. This CDR3 comprises 13 residues. Trimming removed 1 base at V and 6 bases at J, with 6 bases between. The CDR3 region has the DNA TGTGCCAGCAGTTACTTTAGCCCCGGGGAGCTGTTTTTT. Amino acid sequence: CASSYFSPGELFF.

This chain joins TRBV6-5 and TRBJ1-1; possible D gene TRBD1, 5 bases. Germline CDR1 is MNHEY and CDR2 is SVGAGI. With 6 bases removed from V and 8 bases from J, the gap between germline ends came to 16 bases. The length of the CDR3 is 13 residues. For the CDR3, the DNA is TGTGCCAGCAGACAAGGGGAGGGAGGCGAAGCTTTCTTT. Protein: CASRQGEGGEAFF.

CDR3 nucleotides: TGTGCCAGCAGCTTTACAGGGGTTACTAACTATGGCTACACCTTC. Translated, it gives CASSFTGVTNYGYTF. This chain joins TRBV7-9 and TRBJ1-2, with 7 positions matching TRBD1. The CDR3 contains 15 residues. Germline trimming cut 3 bases from V and 0 bases from J; bases unmatched to any gene: 4. Germline CDR1 and CDR2: SEHNR and FQNEAQ (reference sequence).

This clone was seen a single time. The V gene is TRBV3-1 (or the pseudogene TRBV3-2), the J gene TRBJ2-7; TRBD1 matches 8 bases. From germline, CDR1 is LGHDT and CDR2 YNNKEL (reference sequence). CDR3 length equals 15 residues. J was trimmed by 4 bases and V by 4 bases; bases with no gene match: 9. The chain's CDR3 is CASSPYPTGAYEQYF. Written as DNA, the CDR3 is TGTGCCAGCAGCCCCTACCCGACAGGGGCGTACGAGCAGTACTTC.

Details on this clone: Other DNA sequences of this sample code for an identical CDR3. V usage is TRBV7-3 and J usage is TRBJ1-6; the D gene is possibly TRBD1 (5 bases). This CDR3 region has 15 residues. Germline values: CDR1 SGHTA, CDR2 FQGTGA. V was trimmed by 0 bases and J by 8 bases, leaving 11 bases between them. DNA for the CDR3: TGTGCCAGCAGCTTAACGGCCGCGGGGGATTCACCCCTCCACTTT. It is translated as CASSLTAAGDSPLHF.

This clone came up a few times. The chain links TRBV7-8 to TRBJ1-1, with unresolved D. With 8 bases removed from V and 3 bases from J, the gap between germline ends came to 13 bases. The CDR3 covers 13 residues. Germline CDR1 is SGHVS and CDR2 is FQNEAQ. The CDR3 coding sequence is TGTGCCAGCCGTGAGGGTTTGGACACTGAAGCTTTCTTT. Translating it yields CASREGLDTEAFF.

This chain joins TRBV4-2 and TRBJ2-7; 7 bases agree with TRBD2. V lost 1 base to trimming and J lost 3 bases; unmatched junction nucleotides: 6. The CDR3 sequence is 15 residues long. Germline V gives CDR1 LGHNA, CDR2 YNFKEQ. The CDR3 here is CASSQGPGGGYEQYF. CDR3 sequence (DNA): TGTGCCAGCAGCCAAGGTCCGGGCGGGGGCTACGAGCAGTACTTC.

This chain connects TRBV29-1 to TRBJ1-1; D may be TRBD1 (5 bases). V was trimmed by 2 bases and J by 5 bases, leaving 18 bases between them. Germline CDR1 is SQVTM and CDR2 is ANQGSEA. The CDR3 extends over 15 amino acids. CDR3 in amino acids: CSVEPLGEGRTEAFF. The CDR3 DNA reads TGCAGCGTTGAACCCCTTGGAGAGGGGAGGACTGAAGCTTTCTTT.

The rearrangement links TRBV5-6 to TRBJ1-2; 9 positions agree with TRBD1. The V gene end was trimmed by 1 base and the J gene end by 5 bases; junction bases not matched to a gene: 3. This CDR3 spans 14 amino acids. Germline V gene data show CDR1 as SGHDT and CDR2 as YYEEEE. DNA of the CDR3: TGTGCCAGCAGCTTGTTCGACAGGGGGTATGGCTACACCTTC. It codes for CASSLFDRGYGYTF.

This sequence joins TRBV10-1 and TRBJ1-5, with D possibly being TRBD1 (6 bases). Trimming removed 6 bases at V and 11 bases at J, with 14 bases between. Looked up from germline, CDR1 is WNHNN and CDR2 is SYGVQD (reference sequence). The CDR3 is 12 amino acids. DNA for the CDR3: TGCGCCAGCAGACAGGGAAATAGGACCCAGCATTTT. This sequence encodes CASRQGNRTQHF.

In its sample, this clone was seen once. The J gene is TRBJ1-1, the V gene TRBV15, with 8 bases identical to TRBD1. The CDR3 spans 14 residues. V lost 3 bases to trimming and J lost 5 bases; unmatched junction nucleotides: 5. Germline V gives CDR1 LNHNV, CDR2 YYDKDF (reference sequence). The CDR3 DNA sequence: TGTGCCACCAGCAGGGACAGGGAGATTACTGAAGCTTTCTTT. Its translation is CATSRDREITEAFF.